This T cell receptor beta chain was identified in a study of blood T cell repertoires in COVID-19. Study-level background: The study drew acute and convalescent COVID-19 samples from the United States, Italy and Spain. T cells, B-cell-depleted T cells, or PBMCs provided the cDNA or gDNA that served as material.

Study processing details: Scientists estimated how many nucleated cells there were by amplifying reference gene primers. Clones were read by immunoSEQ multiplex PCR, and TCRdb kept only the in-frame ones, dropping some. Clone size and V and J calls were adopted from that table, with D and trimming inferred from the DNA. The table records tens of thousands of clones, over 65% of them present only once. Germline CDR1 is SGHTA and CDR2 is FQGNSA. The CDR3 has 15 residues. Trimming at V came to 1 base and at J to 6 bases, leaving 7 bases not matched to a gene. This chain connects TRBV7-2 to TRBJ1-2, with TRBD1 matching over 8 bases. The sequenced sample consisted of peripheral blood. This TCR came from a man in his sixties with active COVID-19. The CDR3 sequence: CASSLVGQGLHGYTF. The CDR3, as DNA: TGTGCCAGCAGCTTAGTAGGACAGGGATTACATGGCTACACCTTC.